What follows is one TCR beta chain and its context. The target antigen is unknown. The PCR had 60 Vbeta and 13 Jbeta primers. Assay: immunoSEQ multiplex PCR; the TCRdb copy retains only in-frame clones and omits some. The table has about 100,000 clones, about 74% seen once. The germline V gene has CDR1 MDHEN and CDR2 SYDVKM. The length of the CDR3 is 17 residues. The V end lost 4 bases, the J end lost 3 bases, and 21 bases lay between the germline ends. These data originate in a study of cytomegalovirus exposure and HLA in healthy donors. Study results and caveats: Reports indicated that the classifier achieved high specificity and sensitivity in diagnosing cytomegalovirus status. The study had only CMV serostatus as immune exposure information.

The chain joins TRBV28 to TRBJ1-1; a weak D match, TRBD1 (5 bases). The TCR sequence derives from a woman under 30 in good health and CMV-seropositive. Sequenced sample: PBMCs. The CDR3 DNA reads TGTGCCAGCAGTTCACAAAAGATGGGGGGTCTCGACACTGAAGCTTTCTTT. Amino acids: CASSSQKMGGLDTEAFF.